The 17 T cell receptor beta chains listed next were all sequenced from one sample in a study of blood T cell repertoires in COVID-19 (TCRdb year 2020). Libraries were constructed by the immunoSEQ multiplex PCR assay. What TCRdb holds here is the immuneACCESS table cut down to in-frame rearrangements. Part of the clones is not present; checked against another copy, under half of the missing clones reflect an unresolved V gene, and the others are unexplained. A total of more than 60,000 clones appear in this sample, around 88% of them only once. Around 5% of the sample is held by the ten biggest clonotypes. The material sequenced was peripheral blood. The receptors shown here come from a woman at least 80 years old with active or convalescent COVID-19.

The chain uses TRBV27 and TRBJ1-2; 10 bases line up with TRBD1. Germline CDR1 reads MNHEY; CDR2 reads SMNVEV (reference sequence). The CDR3 has 15 residues. Losses at the gene ends were 3 bases for V and 4 bases for J; bases not matched to a gene: 5. The CDR3 DNA sequence: TGTGCCAGCAGTTTGACAGGGGGCCGGGGCTATGGCTACACCTTC. Amino acids: CASSLTGGRGYGYTF.

The chain uses TRBV6-2 or TRBV6-3 and TRBJ2-7; 8 nucleotides align to TRBD1. This CDR3 spans 15 amino acids. The V gene end was trimmed by 4 bases and the J gene end by 1 base; junction bases not matched to a gene: 6. The germline V gene has CDR1 MNHEY and CDR2 SVGEGT. Written as DNA, the CDR3 is TGTGCCAGCAGTTCTATCGGACAGGGATCCTACGAGCAGTACTTC. It encodes CASSSIGQGSYEQYF.

The rearrangement links TRBV9 to TRBJ2-5; D is perhaps TRBD1 (5 bases). Trimming pared 4 bases from V and 1 base from J, leaving 8 bases between. Germline V lookup: CDR1 SGDLS, CDR2 YYNGEE. CDR3 length: 13 residues. DNA of the CDR3: TGTGCCAGCAGCCCACAGGTCCAAGAGACCCAGTACTTC. Its translation: CASSPQVQETQYF.

The CDR3 reads CASRALSGMVGELFF. The CDR3 DNA sequence: TGTGCCAGCAGGGCATTAAGCGGGATGGTCGGGGAGCTGTTTTTT. This chain links TRBV3-1 (or the pseudogene TRBV3-2) with TRBJ2-2, with TRBD2 matching 7 bases. The V and J ends lost 6 bases and 7 bases, in that order; junction bases with no gene match: 11. CDR3 length equals 15 residues. CDR1 is LGHDT and CDR2 is YNNKEL in the germline V gene (reference sequence).

The table lists this clone with a few counts. The V and J genes are TRBV6-5 and TRBJ1-5, with 9 bases matching TRBD1. Germline loops: CDR1 MNHEY, CDR2 SVGAGI. Unmatched junction bases numbered 0, after V lost 4 bases and J lost 5 bases. The CDR3 length is 13 residues. CDR3 protein: CASSWDRDQPQHF. DNA for the CDR3: TGTGCCAGCAGTTGGGACAGGGATCAGCCCCAGCATTTT.

This chain links TRBV6-5 with TRBJ1-4, with a tentative D call TRBD1 (6 bases). CDR1 is MNHEY and CDR2 is SVGAGI in the germline V gene. The CDR3 contains 15 residues. Trimming left V 0 bases short and J 7 bases short, with 12 bases between. Here the CDR3 DNA reads TGTGCCAGCAGTTACTCAGCGGGGGCGGGTGAAAAACTGTTTTTT. Translating it yields CASSYSAGAGEKLFF.

The chain links TRBV28 to TRBJ2-7, with 12 bases identical to TRBD2. There are 16 residues in the CDR3. Germline trimming cut 5 bases from V and 1 base from J; bases unmatched to any gene: 6. From germline, CDR1 is MDHEN and CDR2 SYDVKM. CDR3 in DNA: TGTGCCAGCAGTATCGGACTAGCGGGGTGGTCCTACGAGCAGTACTTC. It encodes CASSIGLAGWSYEQYF.

J is TRBJ2-3 and V is TRBV5-5; D is undetermined. Trimming left V 0 bases short and J 2 bases short, with 7 bases between. Looked up from germline, CDR1 is SGHKS and CDR2 is YYEKEE (reference sequence). The CDR3 has 14 amino acids. Here the CDR3 DNA reads TGTGCCAGCAGCTTGGTACAGCCCACAGATACGCAGTATTTT. It is translated as CASSLVQPTDTQYF.

The chain is built from TRBV2 and TRBJ1-2; D remains unclear. Looked up from germline, CDR1 is SNHLY and CDR2 is FYNNEI. The V and J ends lost 2 bases and 0 bases respectively, with 10 bases between them. This CDR3 has 15 amino acids. CDR3 region: CASSENLLANYGYTF. For the CDR3, the DNA is TGTGCCAGCAGTGAAAATCTCCTAGCTAACTATGGCTACACCTTC.

The CDR3 reads CASSSVPIGGRAAEQYF. DNA for the CDR3: TGTGCCAGCAGCTCCGTCCCAATTGGCGGGAGGGCCGCTGAGCAGTACTTC. The rearrangement joins TRBV28 to TRBJ2-7; 9 positions match TRBD2. Trimming removed 6 bases from V and 7 bases from J; junction bases left unmatched: 19. Looked up from germline, CDR1 is MDHEN and CDR2 is SYDVKM. The CDR3 sequence is 17 residues long.

The genes are TRBV4-1 and TRBJ1-1, with D unresolved. V gave up 2 bases and J gave up 0 bases, with 4 bases separating them. The germline CDR1 and CDR2 sequences are MGHRA and YSYEKL. The CDR3 consists of 13 residues. In DNA form, the CDR3 reads TGCGCCAGCAGCCAAAGAGTGAACACTGAAGCTTTCTTT. Its protein product is CASSQRVNTEAFF.

The chain links TRBV9 to TRBJ2-5; D possibly corresponds to TRBD2 (6 bases). The ends were cut back, 0 bases at V and 2 bases at J, with 20 bases in the middle. Germline CDR1 reads SGDLS; CDR2 reads YYNGEE. The CDR3 contains 18 residues. The CDR3 nucleotides are TGTGCCAGCAGCGTAGCACCCACCGGATTCGCGGGGCAAGAGACCCAGTACTTC. It translates to CASSVAPTGFAGQETQYF.

CDR3 coding DNA: TGTGCCAGCATCGACCGACAGGGGCAAACTGGGGCCAACGTCCTGACTTTC. Translated: CASIDRQGQTGANVLTF. The rearrangement uses TRBV3-1 (or the pseudogene TRBV3-2) and TRBJ2-6; TRBD1 agrees at 8 bases. The germline gives CDR1 LGHDT, CDR2 YNNKEL (reference sequence). V lost 7 bases to trimming and J lost 2 bases; unmatched junction nucleotides: 10. CDR3 length: 17 amino acids.

V gene TRBV6-6 combines with J gene TRBJ2-3; D is ambiguous. This CDR3 is 13 amino acids long. Germline V gene data show CDR1 as MNHNY and CDR2 as SVGAGI (reference sequence). The germline V and J ends were trimmed by 8 bases and 0 bases, with 9 bases remaining between them. This chain's CDR3 is CASGQSSTDTQYF. CDR3 DNA sequence: TGTGCCAGCGGGCAGTCAAGCACAGATACGCAGTATTTT.

The chain couples TRBV3-1 (or the pseudogene TRBV3-2) to TRBJ2-4; D might be TRBD2 (6 bases). V was shortened by 2 bases and J by 3 bases, with 11 bases between the two germline ends. Germline-derived CDR1 and CDR2 are LGHDT and YNNKEL (reference sequence). The CDR3 totals 15 residues. This CDR3 is CASSQRDSNKNIQYF. The CDR3 DNA sequence: TGTGCCAGCAGCCAACGGGACTCCAACAAAAACATTCAGTACTTC.

The J gene is TRBJ2-7, the V gene TRBV28; possible D gene TRBD1, 6 bases. The ends were cut back, 6 bases at V and 4 bases at J, with 19 bases in the middle. The CDR3 extends over 15 amino acids. Germline values: CDR1 MDHEN, CDR2 SYDVKM. As DNA, the CDR3 is TGTGCCAGCAGGACCTTAGGACAGACTCCTTACGAGCAGTACTTC. Amino acids: CASRTLGQTPYEQYF.

J is TRBJ2-2 and V is TRBV3-1 (or the pseudogene TRBV3-2); 12 nucleotides line up with TRBD2. Trimming cost V 0 bases and J 3 bases; bases outside gene matches: 5. The CDR3 runs 18 residues. Germline lookup yields CDR1 LGHDT and CDR2 YNNKEL (reference sequence). The CDR3 region is CASSQDLLAGGDTGELFF. The CDR3 nucleotides read TGTGCCAGCAGCCAAGATCTCCTAGCGGGAGGGGACACCGGGGAGCTGTTTTTT.